The 21 T cell receptor beta chains given below trace back to one sample, sequenced in a study of blood T cells in healthy people across ages. A second PCR of 7 to 11 cycles used a sample-barcoded 5' primer and a J-beta primer mix. MiXCR was run by TCRdb on the 5' RACE reads, yielding one entry per CDR3 protein. This table holds over 550,000 distinct CDR3 sequences, approximately 30% found once. The specimen sequenced was blood. Receptor source: a woman of 80 years or more in good health.

This clonotype was found a few times. The chain recombines TRBV20-1 with TRBJ2-7; 8 bases line up with TRBD1. CDR1 DFQATT and CDR2 SNEGSKA come from the germline V gene (reference sequence). The trim removed 5 bases at V and 7 bases at J, leaving 13 bases unmatched. The CDR3 totals 14 residues. The chain's CDR3 is CSAGGRTGINEQYF. DNA for the CDR3: TGCAGTGCTGGGGGTAGGACAGGGATCAATGAGCAGTACTTC.

The chain couples TRBV5-4 to TRBJ1-1; perhaps TRBD1 as D (5 bases). Per germline, CDR1 SGHNT and CDR2 YYREEE (reference sequence). The CDR3 has 14 amino acids. V was shortened by 5 bases and J by 2 bases, with 13 bases between the two germline ends. The CDR3 nucleotides are TGTGCCAGCAGGGGGGAGCCGGTAAACACTGAAGCTTTCTTT. The encoded protein is CASRGEPVNTEAFF.

As concerns this clonotype: One junction end disagrees with the germline gene, perhaps due to a read error. This chain links TRBV5-4 with TRBJ2-6; TRBD1 matches 7 bases. The CDR3 is 18 residues long. Germline V gene data show CDR1 as SGHNT and CDR2 as YYREEE (reference sequence). The chain's CDR3 is CASSSPGQISSGANVRTF. The CDR3 DNA is TGTGCCAGCAGCTCGCCGGGACAGATATCCTCTGGGGCCAACGTCCGGACTTTC. Supplemented by reference TRBV5-4 and TRBJ2-6, the full variable domain reads ETGVTQSPTHLIKTRGQQVTLRCSSQSGHNTVSWYQQALGQGPQFIFQYYREEENGRGNFPPRFSGLQFPNYSSELNVNALELDDSALYLCASSSPGQISSGANVRTFGAGSRLTVL.

This clonotype was seen a handful of times. The chain recombines TRBV6-1 with TRBJ1-6; maybe TRBD1 (6 bases). Per germline, CDR1 MNHNS and CDR2 SASEGT. This CDR3 comprises 20 residues. Between the trimmed V and J ends, which lost 4 bases and 0 bases, there was a span of 22 bases. The CDR3 nucleotides read TGTGCCAGCAGTGTAGCTTTGACAGGACAAGTAAGCTCCTATAATTCACCCCTCCACTTT. Protein: CASSVALTGQVSSYNSPLHF.

This clonotype came up many times. The rearrangement joins TRBV7-2 to TRBJ2-1; 10 bases are shared with TRBD2. The CDR3 is 15 residues long. V shed 6 bases and J 7 bases; nucleotides not matched to a gene: 9. Germline CDR1 reads SGHTA; CDR2 reads FQGNSA. The CDR3 loop is CASSSISGGLNEQFF. CDR3 nucleotides: TGTGCCAGCAGTTCAATTAGCGGGGGGCTGAATGAGCAGTTCTTC. Drawing the rest from reference TRBV7-2 and TRBJ2-1, the complete variable domain is GAGVSQSPSNKVTEKGKDVELRCDPISGHTALYWYRQSLGQGLEFLIYFQGNSAPDKSGLPSDRFSAERTGGSVSTLTIQRTQQEDSAVYLCASSSISGGLNEQFFGPGTRLTVL.

The chain couples TRBV5-1 to TRBJ2-7, with D possibly being TRBD2 (6 bases). V lost 3 bases and J 0 bases, leaving 13 bases between the germline ends. Germline V gene data show CDR1 as SGHRS and CDR2 as YFSETQ. The CDR3 loop spans 15 amino acids. The CDR3 sequence: CASSWDAGSSYEQYF. In DNA form, the CDR3 reads TGCGCCAGCAGCTGGGACGCGGGGAGCTCCTACGAGCAGTACTTC.

The rearrangement uses TRBV9 and TRBJ2-3, with TRBD2 matching over 8 bases. The CDR3 sequence is 16 residues long. Germline-derived CDR1 and CDR2 are SGDLS and YYNGEE. After removal of 0 bases from V and 5 bases from J, the junction contained 8 bases not matched to a gene. This chain's CDR3 is CASSVDPGGPGDTQYF. DNA of the CDR3: TGTGCCAGCAGCGTAGATCCGGGGGGGCCGGGAGATACGCAGTATTTT.

This clonotype was counted many times. The V call is TRBV14, the J call TRBJ2-7, with D unclear. CDR1 SGHDN and CDR2 FVKESK come from the germline V gene. The CDR3 consists of 13 residues. Between the trimmed V and J ends, which lost 1 base and 5 bases, there was a span of 9 bases. CDR3 sequence: CASSQVGPNEQYF. CDR3 coding DNA: TGTGCCAGCAGCCAAGTAGGACCAAACGAGCAGTACTTC.

This rearrangement joins TRBV7-2 to TRBJ2-4; D remains unclear. The J call may be incorrect, as the DNA end agrees better with TRBJ2-7. This CDR3 is 13 amino acids long. In germline, CDR1 is SGHTA, CDR2 FQGNSA. CDR3: CASSLFGVHEQYF. The CDR3 bases are TGTGCCAGCAGCTTATTCGGTGTCCACGAGCAGTACTTC.

This clonotype was counted ten times or more. The V gene is TRBV12-3 or TRBV12-4, the J gene TRBJ1-2, with D uncertain. This CDR3 is 13 amino acids long. Trimming removed 7 bases at V and 8 bases at J, with 17 bases between. CDR3 nucleotide sequence: TGTGCCAGCACCATATTACAAGGTGGCGGCTACACCTTC. It specifies CASTILQGGGYTF.

This clonotype was counted ten times or more. The chain couples TRBV4-2 to TRBJ2-7; D assignment may be TRBD1 or TRBD2 (5 bases each). This CDR3 has 15 residues. Germline CDR1 reads LGHNA; CDR2 reads YNFKEQ. With 7 bases removed from V and 0 bases from J, the gap between germline ends came to 16 bases. This CDR3 reads CASTAVGGSSYEQYF. Here the CDR3 DNA reads TGTGCCAGCACCGCTGTTGGGGGTAGCTCCTACGAGCAGTACTTC.

V gene TRBV20-1 combines with J gene TRBJ2-3; D may be TRBD2 (6 bases). CDR1 and CDR2 (germline): DFQATT, SNEGSKA (reference sequence). Between the trimmed V and J ends, which lost 5 bases and 0 bases, there was a span of 9 bases. The CDR3 runs 13 residues. The CDR3 bases are TGCAGTGCTTGGGCGGGGAGCACAGATACGCAGTATTTT. Translated, it gives CSAWAGSTDTQYF.

The rearrangement joins TRBV4-2 to TRBJ2-3; the D gene is possibly TRBD2 (6 bases). V gave up 0 bases and J gave up 6 bases, with 25 bases separating them. The CDR3 length is 19 residues. Germline V gene lookup returns CDR1 LGHNA and CDR2 YNFKEQ. Written as DNA, the CDR3 is TGTGCCAGCAGCCAAGATGAAGGCCGGGACCTAAGGGAGGTGGATACGCAGTATTTT. Translating gives CASSQDEGRDLREVDTQYF.

This clonotype was recorded at least ten times. This chain links TRBV15 with TRBJ1-5; a possible D gene is TRBD1 (6 bases). The germline V gene encodes CDR1 LNHNV and CDR2 YYDKDF (reference sequence). The CDR3 sequence is 17 residues long. The V and J ends lost 3 bases and 2 bases respectively, with 17 bases between them. The CDR3 bases are TGTGCCACCAGCAGGGCGACGGGACAAAGGCGCAATCAGCCCCAGCATTTT. Residues: CATSRATGQRRNQPQHF. The entire variable domain, with the rest obtained from reference TRBV15 and TRBJ1-5, is as follows: DAMVIQNPRYQVTQFGKPVTLSCSQTLNHNVMYWYQQKSSQAPKLLFHYYDKDFNNEADTPDNFQSRRPNTSFCFLDIRSPGLGDTAMYLCATSRATGQRRNQPQHFGDGTRLSIL.

The chain links TRBV12-3 or TRBV12-4 to TRBJ2-5, with 11 bases aligning to TRBD2. J lost 11 bases, V lost 6 bases, and 11 bases had no gene match. There are 14 residues in the CDR3. The CDR3 bases are TGTGCCAGCAGACCCGTAGCGGGGGGGGGAGAGCAGTACTTC. Its translation is CASRPVAGGGEQYF.

This clonotype has at least ten counts. CDR3 DNA: TGTGCCAGCAGTTTTTTTTCAGGGAAAGGTACCTACGAGCAGTACTTC. Translating it yields CASSFFSGKGTYEQYF. The rearrangement uses TRBV27 and TRBJ2-7; perhaps TRBD1 as D (5 bases). Germline CDR1 MNHEY, CDR2 SMNVEV (reference sequence). V was trimmed by 3 bases and J by 2 bases, leaving 17 bases between them. The length of the CDR3 is 16 residues.

The rearrangement links TRBV20-1 to TRBJ2-7, with 9 bases matching TRBD2. The CDR3 runs 12 residues. The germline CDR1 and CDR2 sequences are DFQATT and SNEGSKA (reference sequence). V trimming: 4 bases; J trimming: 5 bases; junction bases outside the gene matches: 3. The CDR3 sequence: CSATGTSHEQYF. In DNA form, the CDR3 reads TGCAGTGCTACCGGGACTAGCCACGAGCAGTACTTC.

Points on this clonotype: At one of its ends the junction is not consistent with the germline gene, which may arise from a read error. The V and J genes are TRBV5-1 and TRBJ1-1, with no clear D. This CDR3 comprises 15 residues. CDR1 SGHRS and CDR2 YFSETQ come from the germline V gene. CDR3 sequence reads: CAGSLEGNYNTEAFF. For the CDR3, the DNA is TGCGCCGGCAGCTTGGAAGGCAACTACAACACTGAAGCTTTCTTT.

This clonotype came up once. The chain couples TRBV18 to TRBJ2-4; 7 bases fit TRBD1. TRBJ2-7 explains the end of the DNA better; the J call may be wrong. Germline CDR1 and CDR2: KGHSH and LQKENI. The CDR3 is made up of 13 amino acids. This chain's CDR3 is CASSSKQGCEQYF. Written as DNA, the CDR3 is TGTGCCAGCTCCAGTAAACAGGGGTGCGAGCAGTACTTC.

This clonotype was observed at least ten times. The chain couples TRBV7-2 to TRBJ2-5, with D uncertain. From germline, CDR1 is SGHTA and CDR2 FQGNSA. V lost 1 base and J lost 5, with 11 bases in between. The CDR3 is 14 amino acids. For the CDR3, the DNA is TGTGCCAGCAGCTTAGGGGCGAATCTGGAGACCCAGTACTTC. Its translation: CASSLGANLETQYF.

This clonotype showed up many times. The chain combines TRBV15 with TRBJ2-3; no clear D. The length of the CDR3 is 14 residues. Between the trimmed V and J ends, which lost 1 base and 1 base, there was a span of 6 bases. The germline gives CDR1 LNHNV, CDR2 YYDKDF (reference sequence). The CDR3 sequence is CATSRGEGTDTQYF. CDR3 bases: TGTGCCACCAGCAGAGGTGAGGGCACAGATACGCAGTATTTT.